The 15 T cell receptor beta chains presented below share a single source sample, sequenced in a study of blood T cell repertoires in COVID-19. Repertoires were generated with immunoSEQ multiplex PCR, while TCRdb's copy carries only in-frame clones and drops some. The data hold about 180,000 clones, with 86% observed a single time. Sequenced input: peripheral blood. These receptors came from a young woman with active or convalescent COVID-19.

The chain carries TRBV11-2 and TRBJ2-7; 7 bases align to TRBD2. This CDR3 has 13 amino acids. V lost 5 bases and J lost 5; bases outside the gene matches: 6. The germline V gene encodes CDR1 SGHAT and CDR2 FQNNGV. CDR3: CASSREVGDEQYF. In DNA, the CDR3 is TGTGCCAGCAGCCGGGAGGTCGGCGACGAGCAGTACTTC.

The chain couples TRBV15 to TRBJ2-2; D perhaps matches TRBD1 (5 bases). This CDR3 spans 14 amino acids. The germline gives CDR1 LNHNV, CDR2 YYDKDF (reference sequence). V was shortened by 1 base and J by 4 bases, with 7 bases between the two germline ends. The CDR3 protein is CATSRGQFTGELFF. The CDR3 coding sequence is TGTGCCACCAGCAGAGGACAGTTCACCGGGGAGCTGTTTTTT.

The J gene is TRBJ2-1, the V gene TRBV15; TRBD2 might be the D (5 bases). Looked up from germline, CDR1 is LNHNV and CDR2 is YYDKDF (reference sequence). Trimming removed 8 bases from V and 3 bases from J, with 14 bases in between. The CDR3 totals 14 residues. The CDR3 spells CATSRRGNYNEQFF. The CDR3 DNA follows: TGTGCCACCTCCCGAAGAGGGAACTACAATGAGCAGTTCTTC.

The chain has TRBV5-8 and TRBJ1-2; weak D call: TRBD1 (6 bases). The CDR3 spans 13 residues. Trimming pared 10 bases from V and 8 bases from J, leaving 21 bases between. The germline V gene has CDR1 SGHTS and CDR2 YDEGEE. CDR3 DNA: TGTGCCTCCGCAGCCGACAGGAGAAAAGGCTACACCTTC. The encoded protein is CASAADRRKGYTF.

This chain links TRBV4-1 with TRBJ2-3; 10 positions match TRBD2. The CDR3 runs 20 residues. Germline assignment: CDR1 MGHRA and CDR2 YSYEKL. V shed 0 bases, J shed 4 bases, and the junction held 16 bases outside the gene matches. The CDR3 protein is CASSQDWASFTSGTPDTQYF. Written as DNA, the CDR3 is TGCGCCAGCAGCCAAGATTGGGCCTCCTTTACTAGCGGGACCCCAGATACGCAGTATTTT.

The genes are TRBV11-3 and TRBJ2-1; 9 positions agree with TRBD2. Germline assignment: CDR1 SGHNT and CDR2 YENEEA. The CDR3 consists of 17 residues. J gave up 6 bases and V 5 bases, and 14 bases lay outside the gene matches. CDR3 in DNA: TGTGCCAGCAGCGTAGGGCCTGGCGGGGGGGCCTCCAATGAGCAGTTCTTC. Amino acid sequence: CASSVGPGGGASNEQFF.

The CDR3 nucleotides read TGTGCCAGCAGCCAAATAAGACAGCCGAATGAAAAACTGTTTTTT. Translating it yields CASSQIRQPNEKLFF. The V and J genes are TRBV5-6 and TRBJ1-4; tentative D call: TRBD1 (5 bases). The CDR3 consists of 15 residues. The germline V gene encodes CDR1 SGHDT and CDR2 YYEEEE. The germline V and J ends were trimmed by 4 bases and 5 bases, with 15 bases remaining between them.

V usage is TRBV7-9 and J usage is TRBJ2-2; 8 positions agree with TRBD1. This CDR3 has 15 residues. V was clipped by 5 bases and J by 0 bases; unmatched bases: 2. Germline V gene lookup returns CDR1 SEHNR and CDR2 FQNEAQ (reference sequence). The CDR3 nucleotides read TGTGCCAGCAGCATGGGACAGGCGAACACCGGGGAGCTGTTTTTT. Translated, it gives CASSMGQANTGELFF.

This clone has just a few counts. Here the CDR3 DNA reads TGTGCCAGCAGTCCGGGACAGGTCTATGGCTACACCTTC. Its protein product is CASSPGQVYGYTF. The J gene is TRBJ1-2, the V gene TRBV12-3 or TRBV12-4, with TRBD1 matching over 8 bases. Trimming removed 5 bases from V and 4 bases from J; junction bases left unmatched: 3. The CDR3 is made up of 13 amino acids.

This rearrangement joins TRBV9 to TRBJ1-6; 7 bases line up with TRBD1. The V and J ends lost 3 bases and 1 base, in that order; junction bases with no gene match: 13. The CDR3 totals 19 residues. Germline V lookup: CDR1 SGDLS, CDR2 YYNGEE. CDR3 sequence reads: CASSADRGRQGSYNSPLHF. The CDR3 DNA sequence: TGTGCCAGCAGCGCTGATAGGGGACGACAGGGATCCTATAATTCACCCCTCCACTTT.

The gene calls are TRBV11-2 and TRBJ1-2, with TRBD1 identical over 9 bases. Germline V gene sequence: CDR1 SGHAT, CDR2 FQNNGV. This CDR3 is built from 14 residues. V trimming: 1 base; J trimming: 8 bases; junction bases outside the gene matches: 5. This CDR3 reads CASSLAGTGSGYTF. The CDR3 DNA sequence: TGTGCCAGCAGCTTAGCCGGGACAGGGTCCGGCTACACCTTC.

This chain uses TRBV5-4 with TRBJ1-2, with 8 positions matching TRBD1. CDR3 length equals 13 residues. The germline CDR1 and CDR2 sequences are SGHNT and YYREEE (reference sequence). J was trimmed by 5 bases and V by 4 bases; bases with no gene match: 4. The CDR3 reads CASSQDREYGYTF. In DNA form, the CDR3 reads TGTGCCAGCAGCCAGGACAGGGAGTATGGCTACACCTTC.

This clone was counted between two and nine times. The CDR3 nucleotides are TGTGCCAGCAGGCGGACAGGGAAACCCTACGAGCAGTACTTC. Translated, it gives CASRRTGKPYEQYF. V and J are TRBV27 and TRBJ2-7; TRBD1 matches 8 bases. Trimming cost V 6 bases and J 2 bases; bases outside gene matches: 6. Germline CDR1 MNHEY, CDR2 SMNVEV (reference sequence). The CDR3 is 14 amino acids.

The CDR3 loop is CASSLGQGDSPLHF. The CDR3 DNA reads TGTGCCAGCAGCCTAGGACAGGGAGACTCACCCCTCCACTTT. This chain links TRBV7-9 with TRBJ1-6; 8 positions match TRBD1. CDR1 SEHNR and CDR2 FQNEAQ come from the germline V gene (reference sequence). The CDR3 length is 14 residues. J lost 10 bases, V lost 5 bases, and 7 bases had no gene match.

This clone occurred once. CDR3 residues: CASSYRANTGELFF. As DNA, the CDR3 is TGTGCCAGCAGTTACCGGGCGAACACCGGGGAGCTGTTTTTT. The J gene is TRBJ2-2, the V gene TRBV6-6; D gene uncertain. The V end was cut by 2 bases, the J end by 0 bases, with 4 bases between. The CDR3 totals 14 residues. The germline gives CDR1 MNHNY, CDR2 SVGAGI (reference sequence).